Below, 15 T cell receptor beta chains from the same sample are listed, as sequenced in a study of blood T cells in healthy people across ages. A second PCR of roughly 7 to 11 cycles used a sample-barcoded 5' primer and a J-beta primer mix. In TCRdb, the 5' RACE reads were re-called with MiXCR into one record per CDR3 protein. The sample carries approximately 730,000 distinct CDR3 sequences, roughly 47% recorded once. The sequenced sample was blood. These receptors were obtained from an older woman in good health.

This sequence joins TRBV6-5 and TRBJ2-5, with a weak D call TRBD2 (5 bases). The V end lost 9 bases, the J end lost 2 bases, and 16 bases lay between the germline ends. Germline V lookup: CDR1 MNHEY, CDR2 SVGAGI. The CDR3 length is 14 residues. CDR3 region: CASKVLAPQETQYF. The CDR3 DNA reads TGTGCCAGTAAGGTGCTAGCACCGCAAGAGACCCAGTACTTC.

This clonotype was seen more than once but under ten times. V and J are TRBV5-1 and TRBJ2-3; TRBD2 is a possible D gene (5 bases). The CDR3 is made up of 15 amino acids. V lost 4 bases to trimming and J lost 2 bases, with 14 bases between them. The germline V gene encodes CDR1 SGHRS and CDR2 YFSETQ. In DNA form, the CDR3 reads TGCGCCAGCAGCCACGTGGAGGTCTTCACAGATACGCAGTATTTT. Residues: CASSHVEVFTDTQYF.

This sequence joins TRBV5-6 and TRBJ2-4; possible D gene TRBD1, 6 bases. The CDR3 covers 18 residues. With 0 bases removed from V and 0 bases from J, the gap between germline ends came to 16 bases. Germline CDR1 reads SGHDT; CDR2 reads YYEEEE. The CDR3 sequence: CASSLGAAGDLAKNIQYF. Written as DNA, the CDR3 is TGTGCCAGCAGCTTGGGGGCTGCAGGGGATTTAGCCAAAAACATTCAGTACTTC.

This chain joins TRBV20-1 and TRBJ2-5; D not certain. This CDR3 is 13 amino acids long. Between the trimmed V and J ends, which lost 0 bases and 1 base, there was a span of 6 bases. Germline V lookup: CDR1 DFQATT, CDR2 SNEGSKA (reference sequence). This chain's CDR3 is CSAREGSQETQYF. CDR3 DNA sequence: TGCAGTGCTAGAGAGGGCAGCCAAGAGACCCAGTACTTC.

The chain employs TRBV11-2 and TRBJ2-3, with 9 bases matching TRBD2. Germline lookup yields CDR1 SGHAT and CDR2 FQNNGV. The CDR3 sequence is 17 residues long. V shed 4 bases and J 6 bases; nucleotides not matched to a gene: 14. The CDR3 loop reads CASSSPVAGATLDTQYF. DNA for the CDR3: TGTGCCAGCAGCTCCCCTGTAGCGGGAGCGACGCTGGATACGCAGTATTTT.

The chain is built from TRBV11-1 and TRBJ2-2; 7 positions match TRBD2. With 5 bases clipped from V and 6 bases from J, the junction kept 6 bases outside the gene matches. The CDR3 has 14 amino acids. In germline, CDR1 is SGHAT, CDR2 FQDESV (reference sequence). The CDR3 is CASSRLAAPGELFF. The CDR3 DNA sequence: TGTGCCAGCAGCCGCCTAGCGGCTCCCGGGGAGCTGTTTTTT.

A remark on this clonotype: A read error may explain this, as a much larger clone is one base away. V gene TRBV20-1 combines with J gene TRBJ2-1; a possible D gene is TRBD2 (6 bases). The end of the DNA fits TRBJ2-7 better, so the J call may be wrong. The CDR3 has 14 residues. Germline V lookup: CDR1 DFQATT, CDR2 SNEGSKA (reference sequence). The CDR3 protein is CSARDSRRGNEQYF. The CDR3 DNA follows: TGCAGTGCTAGAGACTCACGCCGCGGGAATGAGCAGTACTTC.

This clonotype came up a few times. The chain is built from TRBV3-1 and TRBJ2-7; no clear D. Trimming removed 0 bases at V and 10 bases at J, with 10 bases between. The germline V gene has CDR1 LGHDT and CDR2 YNNKEL (reference sequence). The CDR3 contains 12 residues. CDR3 sequence (DNA): TGTGCCAGCAGCCAAGATAACCGACTCCAGTACTTC. This codes for CASSQDNRLQYF.

This chain connects TRBV3-1 to TRBJ2-1; 11 bases align to TRBD1. With V trimmed by 2 bases and J by 7 bases, 7 bases remained unmatched. The length of the CDR3 is 16 residues. Germline lookup yields CDR1 LGHDT and CDR2 YNNKEL (reference sequence). The CDR3 sequence is CASSQHRDRGKNEQFF. The CDR3 nucleotides read TGTGCCAGCAGCCAACACCGGGACAGGGGGAAGAATGAGCAGTTCTTC.

The chain employs TRBV20-1 and TRBJ2-2, with 11 bases that match TRBD2. The CDR3 loop spans 13 amino acids. Germline V CDR1 and CDR2: DFQATT, SNEGSKA (reference sequence). The CDR3 region is CSSGTSGGRELFF. DNA for the CDR3: TGCAGCTCCGGGACTAGCGGCGGCCGGGAGCTGTTTTTT.

V is TRBV5-1 and J is TRBJ2-7; TRBD2 agrees at 7 bases. The J segment lost 3 bases and the V segment lost 5 bases, leaving 8 bases of the junction unmatched. Germline CDR1 and CDR2: SGHRS and YFSETQ. This CDR3 spans 14 amino acids. This CDR3 reads CASSSRGEGYEQYF. For the CDR3, the DNA is TGCGCCAGCAGTTCGCGCGGGGAGGGCTACGAGCAGTACTTC.

The chain couples TRBV27 to TRBJ2-5, with 10 bases identical to TRBD1. The J call may be in error: the DNA end matches TRBJ2-7 better. The CDR3 covers 15 residues. Looked up from germline, CDR1 is MNHEY and CDR2 is SMNVEV (reference sequence). The CDR3 DNA follows: TGTGCCAGCAGTCCCTGGGGACAGGGGTTGTCCGAGCAGTACTTC. Translated, it gives CASSPWGQGLSEQYF.

The chain combines TRBV7-2 with TRBJ1-6; 12 nucleotides line up with TRBD1. The V segment lost 5 bases and the J segment 10 bases; nucleotides outside the gene matches: 9. The CDR3 sequence is 16 residues long. Germline CDR1 and CDR2: SGHTA and FQGNSA. The chain's CDR3 is CASSPGDRGRSSPLHF. As DNA, the CDR3 is TGTGCCAGCAGCCCAGGGGACAGGGGGCGTTCGTCACCCCTCCACTTT.

The rearrangement uses TRBV6-2 or TRBV6-3 and TRBJ1-2; a weak D match, TRBD1 (5 bases). This CDR3 contains 14 residues. With 2 bases removed from V and 8 bases from J, the gap between germline ends came to 15 bases. Germline V lookup: CDR1 MNHEY, CDR2 SVGEGT. The CDR3 sequence is CASSYPAQVAGYTF. DNA for the CDR3: TGTGCCAGCAGTTACCCCGCACAGGTCGCGGGCTACACCTTC.

This clonotype appeared a single time. The chain combines TRBV30 with TRBJ1-1; D gene uncertain. This CDR3 comprises 14 residues. Looked up from germline, CDR1 is GTSNPN and CDR2 is SVGIG (reference sequence). V was clipped by 4 bases and J by 0 bases, with 12 bases between them. The CDR3 nucleotides are TGTGCCTGGAATGTACAACATTTGAACACTGAAGCTTTCTTT. Translating it yields CAWNVQHLNTEAFF.